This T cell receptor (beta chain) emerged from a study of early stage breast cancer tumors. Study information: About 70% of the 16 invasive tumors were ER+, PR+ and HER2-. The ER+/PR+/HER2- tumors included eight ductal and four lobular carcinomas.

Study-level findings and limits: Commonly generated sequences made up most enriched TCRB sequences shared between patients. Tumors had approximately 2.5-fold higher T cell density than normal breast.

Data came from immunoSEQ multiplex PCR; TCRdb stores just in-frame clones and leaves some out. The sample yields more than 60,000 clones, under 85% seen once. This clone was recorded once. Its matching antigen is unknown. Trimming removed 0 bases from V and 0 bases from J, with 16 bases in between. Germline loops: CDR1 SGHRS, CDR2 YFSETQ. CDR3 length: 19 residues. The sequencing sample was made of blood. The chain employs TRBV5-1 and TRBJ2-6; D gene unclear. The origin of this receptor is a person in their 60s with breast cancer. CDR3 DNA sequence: TGCGCCAGCAGCTTGGCCTTAAGGACGGCCCTCTCTGGGGCCAACGTCCTGACTTTC. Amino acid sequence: CASSLALRTALSGANVLTF.